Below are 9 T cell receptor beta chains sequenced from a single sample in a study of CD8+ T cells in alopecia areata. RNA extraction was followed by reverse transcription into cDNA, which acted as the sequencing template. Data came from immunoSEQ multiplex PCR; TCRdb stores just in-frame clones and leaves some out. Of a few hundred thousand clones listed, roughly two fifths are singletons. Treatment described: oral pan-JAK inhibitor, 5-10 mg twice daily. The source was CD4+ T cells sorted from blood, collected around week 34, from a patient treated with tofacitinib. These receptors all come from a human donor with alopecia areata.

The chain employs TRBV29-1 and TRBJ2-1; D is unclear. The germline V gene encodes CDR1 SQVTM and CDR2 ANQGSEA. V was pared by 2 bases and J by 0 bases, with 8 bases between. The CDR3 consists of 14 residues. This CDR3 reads CSVERLLSYNEQFF. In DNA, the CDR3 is TGCAGCGTTGAAAGACTTCTCTCCTACAATGAGCAGTTCTTC.

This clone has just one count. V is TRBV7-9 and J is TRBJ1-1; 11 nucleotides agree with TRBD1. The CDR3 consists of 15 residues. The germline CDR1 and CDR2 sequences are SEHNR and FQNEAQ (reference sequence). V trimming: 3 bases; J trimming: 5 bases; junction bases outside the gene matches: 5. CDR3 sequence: CASSFPGTGGTEAFF. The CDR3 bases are TGTGCCAGCAGCTTTCCCGGGACAGGGGGTACTGAAGCTTTCTTT. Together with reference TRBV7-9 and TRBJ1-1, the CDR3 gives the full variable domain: DTGVSQNPRHKITKRGQNVTFRCDPISEHNRLYWYRQTLGQGPEFLTYFQNEAQLEKSRLLSDRFSAERPKGSFSTLEIQRTEQGDSAMYLCASSFPGTGGTEAFFGQGTRLTVV.

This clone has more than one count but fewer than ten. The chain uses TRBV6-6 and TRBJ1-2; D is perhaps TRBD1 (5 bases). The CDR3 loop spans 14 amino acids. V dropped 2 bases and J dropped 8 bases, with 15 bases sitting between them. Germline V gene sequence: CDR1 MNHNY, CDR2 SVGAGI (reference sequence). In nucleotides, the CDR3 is TGTGCCAGCAGTTACCAAAGGAGGGGAGACGGCTACACCTTC. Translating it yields CASSYQRRGDGYTF.

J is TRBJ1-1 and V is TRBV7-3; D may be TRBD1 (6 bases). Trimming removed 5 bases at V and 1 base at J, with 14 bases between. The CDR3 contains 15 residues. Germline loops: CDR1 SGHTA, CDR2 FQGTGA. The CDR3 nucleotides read TGTGCCAGCAGCCAAATAGGACAGACGAACACTGAAGCTTTCTTT. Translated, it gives CASSQIGQTNTEAFF.

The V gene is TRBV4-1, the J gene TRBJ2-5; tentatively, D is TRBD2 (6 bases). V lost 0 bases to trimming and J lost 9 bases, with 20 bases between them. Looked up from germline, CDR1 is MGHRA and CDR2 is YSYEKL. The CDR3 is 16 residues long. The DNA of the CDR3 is TGCGCCAGCAGCCAAGAAAGTGCCCTGGGACTCGGGGCCCAGTACTTC. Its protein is CASSQESALGLGAQYF.

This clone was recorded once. CDR3 residues: CAWSVSLPTEQFF. In nucleotides, the CDR3 is TGTGCCTGGAGTGTATCCCTCCCGACTGAGCAGTTCTTC. The V gene is TRBV30, the J gene TRBJ2-1; D unclear. Deletions cut 0 bases from V and 9 bases from J, with 12 bases between. The CDR3 totals 13 residues. Looked up from germline, CDR1 is GTSNPN and CDR2 is SVGIG (reference sequence). Based on the CDR3 plus reference TRBV30 and TRBJ2-1, the full variable domain is SQTIHQWPATLVQPVGSPLSLECTVEGTSNPNLYWYRQAAGRGLQLLFYSVGIGQISSEVPQNLSASRPQDRQFILSSKKLLLSDSGFYLCAWSVSLPTEQFFGPGTRLTVL.

Here the CDR3 reads CASSPWTGGKTGELFF. The CDR3 DNA is TGTGCCAGCAGCCCCTGGACAGGGGGGAAAACCGGGGAGCTGTTTTTT. The genes are TRBV5-6 and TRBJ2-2; 10 bases are shared with TRBD1. V dropped 4 bases and J dropped 5; count of bases not matched to a gene: 8. The germline gives CDR1 SGHDT, CDR2 YYEEEE. The CDR3 is 16 amino acids.

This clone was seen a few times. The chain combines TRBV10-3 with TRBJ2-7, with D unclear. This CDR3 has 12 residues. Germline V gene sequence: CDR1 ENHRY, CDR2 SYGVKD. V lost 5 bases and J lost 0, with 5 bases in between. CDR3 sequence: CAISPGSYEQYF. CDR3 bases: TGTGCCATCAGTCCCGGCTCCTACGAGCAGTACTTC.

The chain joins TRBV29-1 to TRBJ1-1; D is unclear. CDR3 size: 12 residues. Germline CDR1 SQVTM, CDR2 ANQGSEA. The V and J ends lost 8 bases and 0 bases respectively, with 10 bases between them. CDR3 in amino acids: CSSAYMNTEAFF. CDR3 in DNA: TGCAGCTCCGCCTATATGAACACTGAAGCTTTCTTT.